This TCR beta chain was identified during a study of T cell responses to AZD1222 COVID-19 vaccine. General observations from the study: Nearly half of spike-specific TCRs reportedly target variant regions that are unmutated in the B.1.351 and B.1.1.7 variants.

CDR3 length: 14 amino acids. V dropped 6 bases and J dropped 6 bases, with 14 bases sitting between them. CDR1 and CDR2 (germline): MDHEN, SYDVKM. A word on this clone: Its antigen is unidentified.

The data were produced by immunoSEQ multiplex PCR, yet TCRdb's version contains in-frame clones alone and is incomplete. Among approximately 97,000 clones listed, approximately 81% were seen once. The TCR sequence derives from an adult in good health. This sequence joins TRBV28 and TRBJ1-4; possible D gene TRBD1, 5 bases. The specimen was peripheral blood, collected on day 0 of AZD1222 vaccination. The CDR3 coding sequence is TGTGCCAGCAGCCTGAGCAGAGGGGATGAAAAACTGTTTTTT. Encoded protein: CASSLSRGDEKLFF.